This T cell receptor (beta chain) was sequenced during a study of cytomegalovirus exposure and HLA in healthy donors. Overall study results and limits: The study labeled 150 to 200 TCR beta chains cytomegalovirus-associated. Most TCR sequences were seen very rarely across donors, but some public TCRs occurred in many. According to a later analysis, TCR clusters from the first cohort tended to co-occur in the roughly 110 validation repertoires.

About this clone: The target antigen is unknown.

The V gene's germline CDR1 is MDHEN and CDR2 SYDVKM. The CDR3 is made up of 14 amino acids. The trim removed 1 base at V and 8 bases at J, leaving 4 bases unmatched. The donors were in the roughly 110-subject validation cohort; that cohort was separate from the roughly 700-subject first cohort. TCRdb's copy holds only in-frame clones and misses some; the assay was immunoSEQ multiplex PCR. The sample contains fewer than 100,000 clones, roughly 95% of which appear only once. The chain uses TRBV28 and TRBJ2-3; 9 bases agree with TRBD2. This clonotype originated in a woman between 18 and 30 years old in good health and CMV-seropositive. The sequenced sample was PBMCs. CDR3 in DNA: TGTGCCAGCAGTTTATCACTAGCGGGCCTTACGCAGTATTTT. It encodes CASSLSLAGLTQYF.